The 21 T cell receptor beta chains presented below share a single source sample, sequenced in a study of long-term antiretroviral therapy in people with HIV (dated by TCRdb to the early 2020s). The immunoSEQ hsTCRB v3.0 assay was used at survey level resolution to sequence the TRB variable region. TCRdb stores this immuneACCESS table with in-frame sequences only. Part of the clones is absent; in the studies checked, under half of the shortfall reflects unresolved V genes, and no reason is known for the rest. The sample yields 20,000 to 25,000 clones; around 80% were counted once. Of the sample, around 9% is held by the ten largest clones. The specimen was unsorted PBMCs, collected 1.2 years after starting antiretroviral therapy. All receptors derive from a woman between 40 and 50 years old with HIV.

The chain recombines TRBV5-4 with TRBJ2-3, with TRBD2 matching 8 bases. The CDR3 consists of 15 residues. V dropped 1 base and J dropped 0; count of bases not matched to a gene: 1. The germline V gene has CDR1 SGHNT and CDR2 YYREEE (reference sequence). Here the CDR3 reads CASSLSSGSTDTQYF. The CDR3, as DNA: TGTGCCAGCAGCTTGTCTAGCGGGAGCACAGATACGCAGTATTTT.

This chain links TRBV6-1 with TRBJ1-1; 8 nucleotides align to TRBD1. Germline V gene data show CDR1 as MNHNS and CDR2 as SASEGT. Germline trimming cut 6 bases from V and 4 bases from J; bases unmatched to any gene: 7. The CDR3 runs 14 residues. CDR3 in DNA: TGTGCCAGCAGATTAACAGGGGGTATCACTGAAGCTTTCTTT. The encoded protein is CASRLTGGITEAFF.

The chain carries TRBV19 and TRBJ2-1; D gene unclear. Per germline, CDR1 LNHDA and CDR2 SQIVND (reference sequence). V gave up 7 bases and J gave up 0 bases, with 7 bases separating them. There are 13 residues in the CDR3. The CDR3 nucleotides read TGTGCCAGTACCATAGGCTCCTACAATGAGCAGTTCTTC. It is translated as CASTIGSYNEQFF. Drawing the rest from reference TRBV19 and TRBJ2-1, the complete variable domain is DGGITQSPKYLFRKEGQNVTLSCEQNLNHDAMYWYRQDPGQGLRLIYYSQIVNDFQKGDIAEGYSVSREKKESFPLTVTSAQKNPTAFYLCASTIGSYNEQFFGPGTRLTVL.

The V call is TRBV6-6, the J call TRBJ2-7; 8 positions match TRBD1. Germline-derived CDR1 and CDR2 are MNHNY and SVGAGI (reference sequence). CDR3 length equals 15 residues. Trimming took 4 bases from V and 5 from J; bases not matched to a gene: 10. In DNA, the CDR3 is TGTGCCAGCAGTTCGATGGACAGGGTATTCGACGAGCAGTACTTC. This codes for CASSSMDRVFDEQYF.

V usage is TRBV27 and J usage is TRBJ2-7; 8 bases agree with TRBD1. V lost 4 bases, J lost 5 bases, and 4 bases stayed unmatched. The germline gives CDR1 MNHEY, CDR2 SMNVEV (reference sequence). The length of the CDR3 is 13 residues. The DNA of the CDR3 is TGTGCCAGCAGTTGGGACAGGACTAACGAGCAGTACTTC. Its translation is CASSWDRTNEQYF.

The chain carries TRBV28 and TRBJ2-7; maybe TRBD1 (6 bases). Trimming left V 5 bases short and J 0 bases short, with 11 bases between. The CDR3 has 14 residues. The germline CDR1 and CDR2 sequences are MDHEN and SYDVKM. The CDR3 DNA follows: TGTGCCAGCAGTATTCAGGGGCACTCCTACGAGCAGTACTTC. Translation gives CASSIQGHSYEQYF. Full variable domain (rest looked up from reference TRBV28 and TRBJ2-7): DVKVTQSSRYLVKRTGEKVFLECVQDMDHENMFWYRQDPGLGLRLIYFSYDVKMKEKGDIPEGYSVSREKKERFSLILESASTNQTSMYLCASSIQGHSYEQYFGPGTRLTVT.

The chain joins TRBV7-9 to TRBJ2-1, with D perhaps TRBD1 (5 bases). The germline V gene encodes CDR1 SEHNR and CDR2 FQNEAQ (reference sequence). The CDR3 covers 12 residues. V was clipped by 5 bases and J by 6 bases, with 8 bases between them. CDR3 loop: CASSTGSNEQFF. DNA of the CDR3: TGTGCCAGCAGCACAGGAAGCAATGAGCAGTTCTTC.

The rearrangement uses TRBV28 and TRBJ1-5, with D uncertain. Germline V gives CDR1 MDHEN, CDR2 SYDVKM. The CDR3 has 14 residues. V shed 6 bases and J shed 4 bases, with 13 bases lying between them. CDR3 amino acids: CASSTRALNQPQHF. The CDR3 bases are TGTGCCAGCAGCACCCGGGCCCTAAATCAGCCCCAGCATTTT.

V is TRBV14 and J is TRBJ2-7, with 12 bases matching TRBD2. V lost 2 bases, J lost 7 bases, and 6 bases stayed unmatched. CDR3 length: 15 amino acids. Germline V CDR1 and CDR2: SGHDN, FVKESK. CDR3 in amino acids: CASSQTASGRGEQYF. The DNA of the CDR3 is TGTGCCAGCAGCCAAACCGCTAGCGGGAGGGGAGAGCAGTACTTC.

V gene TRBV15 combines with J gene TRBJ2-7, with 8 bases matching TRBD1. Germline V lookup: CDR1 LNHNV, CDR2 YYDKDF (reference sequence). V lost 1 base, J lost 4 bases, and 6 bases stayed unmatched. CDR3 size: 15 residues. The CDR3 is CATSRAGTGRYEQYF. DNA for the CDR3: TGTGCCACCAGCAGAGCCGGGACAGGTCGATACGAGCAGTACTTC.

The rearrangement links TRBV29-1 to TRBJ2-1; TRBD2 agrees at 7 bases. CDR1 SQVTM and CDR2 ANQGSEA come from the germline V gene. The V and J ends lost 5 bases and 3 bases, in that order; junction bases with no gene match: 4. There are 13 residues in the CDR3. Written as DNA, the CDR3 is TGCAGCGTTCCGGGAGGCAGCTACAATGAGCAGTTCTTC. Its translation is CSVPGGSYNEQFF.

For the CDR3, the DNA is TGCAGCGTCCCTCTTGAGGGGAGGGATTACACCGGGGAGCTGTTTTTT. Its translation is CSVPLEGRDYTGELFF. The chain links TRBV29-1 to TRBJ2-2, with TRBD2 identical over 7 bases. Germline V gene sequence: CDR1 SQVTM, CDR2 ANQGSEA. The CDR3 runs to 16 residues. V trimming: 6 bases; J trimming: 3 bases; junction bases outside the gene matches: 13.

The chain uses TRBV9 and TRBJ1-1; no firm D call. CDR1 and CDR2 from the germline V gene are SGDLS and YYNGEE. The CDR3 consists of 13 residues. V shed 4 bases and J shed 1 base, with 8 bases lying between them. CDR3 sequence: CASSPDWNTEAFF. The DNA of the CDR3 is TGTGCCAGCAGCCCGGACTGGAACACTGAAGCTTTCTTT.

The rearrangement joins TRBV6-6 to TRBJ2-7, with 10 bases that match TRBD2. The V gene end was trimmed by 4 bases and the J gene end by 4 bases; junction bases not matched to a gene: 10. Germline V gene sequence: CDR1 MNHNY, CDR2 SVGAGI (reference sequence). The CDR3 runs to 16 residues. CDR3 DNA: TGTGCCAGCAGTTCGCACCTCCTAGCGGGAGCGTACGAGCAGTACTTC. Encoded protein: CASSSHLLAGAYEQYF.

This sequence joins TRBV25-1 and TRBJ2-1; TRBD2 agrees at 7 bases. This CDR3 region has 15 residues. The V and J ends lost 7 bases and 4 bases, in that order; junction bases with no gene match: 10. The germline CDR1 and CDR2 sequences are MGHDK and SYGVNS. CDR3 DNA sequence: TGTGCCAGCACTTTTCTAGCGGCGATTTACAATGAGCAGTTCTTC. It translates to CASTFLAAIYNEQFF.

This chain joins TRBV28 and TRBJ1-4; 9 nucleotides match TRBD1. CDR3 size: 16 residues. V gave up 0 bases and J gave up 2 bases; unmatched junction bases: 1. Looked up from germline, CDR1 is MDHEN and CDR2 is SYDVKM. The CDR3 reads CASSLWTGGTNEKLFF. The DNA for the CDR3 is TGTGCCAGCAGTTTATGGACAGGGGGGACTAATGAAAAACTGTTTTTT. Together with reference TRBV28 and TRBJ1-4, the CDR3 gives the full variable domain: DVKVTQSSRYLVKRTGEKVFLECVQDMDHENMFWYRQDPGLGLRLIYFSYDVKMKEKGDIPEGYSVSREKKERFSLILESASTNQTSMYLCASSLWTGGTNEKLFFGSGTQLSVL.

The genes are TRBV27 and TRBJ1-2; 9 positions agree with TRBD1. Trimming cost V 5 bases and J 4 bases; bases outside gene matches: 8. The CDR3 has 15 residues. In germline, CDR1 is MNHEY, CDR2 SMNVEV (reference sequence). The CDR3 nucleotides read TGTGCCAGCAGTCCCGACAACAGGGGGCCCTATGGCTACACCTTC. This encodes CASSPDNRGPYGYTF.

The chain is built from TRBV12-2 and TRBJ1-3. TRBV12-2 is described as a pseudogene. The CDR3 contains 15 residues. CDR3 region: CASRVEGKGGNTIYF. The DNA for the CDR3 is TGTGCAAGTCGCGTCGAAGGAAAGGGAGGAAACACCATATATTTT.

The gene calls are TRBV27 and TRBJ1-2, with 8 bases lining up with TRBD1. Germline loops: CDR1 MNHEY, CDR2 SMNVEV (reference sequence). The CDR3 consists of 15 residues. The V gene end was trimmed by 4 bases and the J gene end by 8 bases; junction bases not matched to a gene: 12. The DNA of the CDR3 is TGTGCCAGCAGTTCCAACAGGGGGAGAGTGGACGGCTACACCTTC. It specifies CASSSNRGRVDGYTF.

The CDR3: CASSPWGTAQETQYF. For the CDR3, the DNA is TGTGCCAGCAGCCCGTGGGGGACGGCCCAAGAGACCCAGTACTTC. This chain uses TRBV7-2 with TRBJ2-5; D possibly matches TRBD1 or TRBD2 (5 bases each). The CDR3 is made up of 15 amino acids. Germline-derived CDR1 and CDR2 are SGHTA and FQGNSA. Trimming cost V 5 bases and J 1 base, with 14 bases left between them.

V and J are TRBV29-1 and TRBJ1-2; D gene ambiguous. Looked up from germline, CDR1 is SQVTM and CDR2 is ANQGSEA. This CDR3 region has 11 residues. V gave up 4 bases and J gave up 13 bases, with 16 bases separating them. CDR3 loop: CSVVRSTALTF. The CDR3 nucleotides are TGCAGCGTTGTACGGTCCACGGCCCTCACCTTC.